This T cell receptor (beta chain) was documented in a study of blood T cell repertoires in COVID-19. Study overall: Sources were T cells, B-cell-depleted T cells, or PBMCs; the material itself was cDNA or gDNA.

Per the authors' pipeline: Reference gene primer amplification in the assay estimated nucleated cell counts. The assay was immunoSEQ multiplex PCR, and TCRdb's table has in-frame clones only and misses some. The D gene and trimming were derived from the DNA, and the V and J assignments and clone size from that table. This sample carries over 250,000 clones, around 86% of them seen once, and the ten largest clones take approximately 9.8%. Trimming cost V 6 bases and J 1 base, with 14 bases left between them. The CDR3 spans 15 residues. Germline assignment: CDR1 LNHDA and CDR2 SQIVND (reference sequence).

The source of this sequence is a man aged 35 to 55 who had recovered from COVID-19. The chain is built from TRBV19 and TRBJ2-3; D perhaps matches TRBD2 (5 bases). Source material: peripheral blood. DNA of the CDR3: TGTGCCAGTAGAGACTACATAGGAGGCACAGATACGCAGTATTTT. Amino acids: CASRDYIGGTDTQYF.